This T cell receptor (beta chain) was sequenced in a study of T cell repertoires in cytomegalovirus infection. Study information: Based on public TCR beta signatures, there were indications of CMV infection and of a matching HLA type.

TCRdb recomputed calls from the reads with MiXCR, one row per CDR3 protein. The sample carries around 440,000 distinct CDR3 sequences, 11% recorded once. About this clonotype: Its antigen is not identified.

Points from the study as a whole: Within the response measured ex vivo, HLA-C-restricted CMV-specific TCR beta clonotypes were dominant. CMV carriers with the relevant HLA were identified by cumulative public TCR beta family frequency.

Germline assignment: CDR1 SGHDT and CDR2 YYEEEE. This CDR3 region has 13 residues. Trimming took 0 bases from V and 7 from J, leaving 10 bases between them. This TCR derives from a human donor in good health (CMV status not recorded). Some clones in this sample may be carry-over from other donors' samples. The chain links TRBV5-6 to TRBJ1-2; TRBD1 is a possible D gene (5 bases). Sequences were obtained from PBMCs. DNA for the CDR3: TGTGCCAGCAGCTTGGTCGGGGCTGGTGGCTACACCTTC. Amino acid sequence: CASSLVGAGGYTF. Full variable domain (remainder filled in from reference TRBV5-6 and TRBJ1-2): DAGVTQSPTHLIKTRGQQVTLRCSPKSGHDTVSWYQQALGQGPQFIFQYYEEEERQRGNFPDRFSGHQFPNYSSELNVNALLLGDSALYLCASSLVGAGGYTFGSGTRLTVV.